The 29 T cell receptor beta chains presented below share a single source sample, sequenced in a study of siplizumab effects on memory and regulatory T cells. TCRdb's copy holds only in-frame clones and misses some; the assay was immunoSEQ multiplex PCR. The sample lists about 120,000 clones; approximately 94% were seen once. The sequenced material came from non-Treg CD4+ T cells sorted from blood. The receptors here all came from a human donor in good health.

CDR3 in DNA: TGTGCCAGCAGCAAGTGGAGTTCCTCTGGAAACACCATATATTTT. This codes for CASSKWSSSGNTIYF. The gene calls are TRBV21-1 and TRBJ1-3. TRBV21-1 is a listed pseudogene. The CDR3 extends over 15 amino acids.

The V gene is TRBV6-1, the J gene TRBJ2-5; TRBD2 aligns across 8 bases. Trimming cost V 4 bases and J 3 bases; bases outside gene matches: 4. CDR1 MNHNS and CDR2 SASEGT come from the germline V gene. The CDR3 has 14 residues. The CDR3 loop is CASSGTSRKETQYF. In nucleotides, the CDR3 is TGTGCCAGCAGTGGGACTAGCCGTAAAGAGACCCAGTACTTC.

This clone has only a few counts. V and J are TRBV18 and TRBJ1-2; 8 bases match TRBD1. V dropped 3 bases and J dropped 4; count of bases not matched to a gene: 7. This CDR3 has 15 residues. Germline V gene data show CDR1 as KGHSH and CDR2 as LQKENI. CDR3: CASSPGLDRAYGYTF. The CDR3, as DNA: TGTGCCAGCTCACCGGGCCTGGACAGGGCCTATGGCTACACCTTC.

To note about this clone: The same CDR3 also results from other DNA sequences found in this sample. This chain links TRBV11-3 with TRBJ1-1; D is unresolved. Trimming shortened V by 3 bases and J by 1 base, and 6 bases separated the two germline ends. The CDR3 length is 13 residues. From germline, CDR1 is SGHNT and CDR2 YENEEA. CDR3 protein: CASSFQENTEAFF. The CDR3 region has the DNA TGTGCCAGCAGCTTCCAGGAGAACACTGAAGCTTTCTTT.

CDR3: CASSLTGAENSPLHF. The CDR3 DNA reads as TGTGCCAGCAGCTTAACAGGGGCCGAGAATTCACCCCTCCACTTT. The V call is TRBV7-3, the J call TRBJ1-6, with D perhaps matching TRBD1 (5 bases). CDR3 length: 15 amino acids. The germline V and J ends were trimmed by 0 bases and 7 bases, with 10 bases remaining between them. Germline V gene data show CDR1 as SGHTA and CDR2 as FQGTGA.

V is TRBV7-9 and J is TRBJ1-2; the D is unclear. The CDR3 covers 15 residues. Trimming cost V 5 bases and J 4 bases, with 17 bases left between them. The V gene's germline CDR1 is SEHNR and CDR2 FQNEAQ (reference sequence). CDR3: CASSHVGQTVYGYTF. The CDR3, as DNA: TGTGCCAGCAGCCACGTCGGTCAGACCGTCTATGGCTACACCTTC.

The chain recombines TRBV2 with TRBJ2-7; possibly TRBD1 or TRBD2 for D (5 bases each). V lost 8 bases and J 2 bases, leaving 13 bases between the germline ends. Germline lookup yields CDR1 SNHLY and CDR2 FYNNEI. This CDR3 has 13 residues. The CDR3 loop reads CASRDGPTYEQYF. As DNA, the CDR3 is TGTGCCAGCCGGGACGGACCTACCTACGAGCAGTACTTC.

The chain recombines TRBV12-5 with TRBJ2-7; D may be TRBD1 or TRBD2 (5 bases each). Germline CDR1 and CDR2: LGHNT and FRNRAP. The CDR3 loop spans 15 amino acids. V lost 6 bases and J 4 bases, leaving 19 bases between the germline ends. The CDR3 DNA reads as TGTGCTAGTGGCCCTACTAGACTAACAGGTTACGAGCAGTACTTC. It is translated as CASGPTRLTGYEQYF.

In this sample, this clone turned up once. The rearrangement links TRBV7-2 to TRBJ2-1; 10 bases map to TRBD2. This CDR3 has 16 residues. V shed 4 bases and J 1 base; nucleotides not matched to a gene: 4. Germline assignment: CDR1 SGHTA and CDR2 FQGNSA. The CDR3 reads CASSSSGSGSYNEQFF. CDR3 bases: TGTGCCAGCAGCTCTAGCGGGAGTGGTTCCTACAATGAGCAGTTCTTC.

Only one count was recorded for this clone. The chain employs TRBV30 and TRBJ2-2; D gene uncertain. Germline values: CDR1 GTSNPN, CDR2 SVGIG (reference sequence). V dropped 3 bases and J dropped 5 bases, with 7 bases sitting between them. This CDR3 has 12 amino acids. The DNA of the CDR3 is TGTGCCTGGAGGGTAGGGACCGGGGAGCTGTTTTTT. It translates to CAWRVGTGELFF.

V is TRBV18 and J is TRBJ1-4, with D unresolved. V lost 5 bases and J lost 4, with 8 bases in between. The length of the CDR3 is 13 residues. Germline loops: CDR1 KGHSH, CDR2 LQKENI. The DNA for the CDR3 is TGTGCCAGCTCAGGGCAGGTTAATGAAAAACTGTTTTTT. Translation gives CASSGQVNEKLFF.

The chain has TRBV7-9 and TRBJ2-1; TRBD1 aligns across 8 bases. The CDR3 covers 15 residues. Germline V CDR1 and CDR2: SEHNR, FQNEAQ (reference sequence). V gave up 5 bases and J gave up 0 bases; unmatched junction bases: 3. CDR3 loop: CASSVDRGSYNEQFF. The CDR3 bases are TGTGCCAGCAGCGTAGACAGGGGCTCCTACAATGAGCAGTTCTTC.

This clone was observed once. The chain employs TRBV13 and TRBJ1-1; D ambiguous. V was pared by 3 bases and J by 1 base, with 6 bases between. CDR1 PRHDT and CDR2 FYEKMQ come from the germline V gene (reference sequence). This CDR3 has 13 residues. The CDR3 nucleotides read TGTGCCAGCAGCTTCGAGGAGAACACTGAAGCTTTCTTT. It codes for CASSFEENTEAFF. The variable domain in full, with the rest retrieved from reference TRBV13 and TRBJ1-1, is AAGVIQSPRHLIKEKRETATLKCYPIPRHDTVYWYQQGPGQDPQFLISFYEKMQSDKGSIPDRFSAQQFSDYHSELNMSSLELGDSALYFCASSFEENTEAFFGQGTRLTVV.

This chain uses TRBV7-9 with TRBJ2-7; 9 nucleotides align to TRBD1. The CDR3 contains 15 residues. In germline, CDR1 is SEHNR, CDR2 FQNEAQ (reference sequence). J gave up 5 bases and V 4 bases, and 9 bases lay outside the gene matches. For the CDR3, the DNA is TGTGCCAGCAGCTCGGGGGACAGGGCGGACCACGAGCAGTACTTC. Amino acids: CASSSGDRADHEQYF.

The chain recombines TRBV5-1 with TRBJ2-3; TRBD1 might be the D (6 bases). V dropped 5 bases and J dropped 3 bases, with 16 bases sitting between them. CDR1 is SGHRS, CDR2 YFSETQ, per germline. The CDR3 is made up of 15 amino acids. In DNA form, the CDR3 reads TGCGCCAGCAGTTCAGGGGTGGGTCGAACAGATACGCAGTATTTT. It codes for CASSSGVGRTDTQYF.

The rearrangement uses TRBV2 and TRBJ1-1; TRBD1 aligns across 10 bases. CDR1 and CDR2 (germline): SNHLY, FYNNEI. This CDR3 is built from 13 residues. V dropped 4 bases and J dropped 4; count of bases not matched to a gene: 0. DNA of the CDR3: TGTGCCAGCAGTGGGACAGGGGGCACTGAAGCTTTCTTT. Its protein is CASSGTGGTEAFF.

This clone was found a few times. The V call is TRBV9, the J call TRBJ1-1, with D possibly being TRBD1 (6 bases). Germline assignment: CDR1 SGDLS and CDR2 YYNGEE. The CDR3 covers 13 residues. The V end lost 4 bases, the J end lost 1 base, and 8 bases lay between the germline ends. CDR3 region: CASSLTGNTEAFF. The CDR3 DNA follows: TGTGCCAGCAGCTTGACAGGGAACACTGAAGCTTTCTTT.

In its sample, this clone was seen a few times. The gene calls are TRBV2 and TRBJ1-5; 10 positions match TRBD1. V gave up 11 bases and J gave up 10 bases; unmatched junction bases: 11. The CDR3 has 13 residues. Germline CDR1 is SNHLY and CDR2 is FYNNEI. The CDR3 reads CAGGTGVIVPQHF. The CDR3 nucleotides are TGTGCCGGGGGGACAGGGGTTATCGTTCCCCAGCATTTT. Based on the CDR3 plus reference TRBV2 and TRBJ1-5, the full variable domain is EPEVTQTPSHQVTQMGQEVILRCVPISNHLYFYWYRQILGQKVEFLVSFYNNEISEKSEIFDDQFSVERPDGSNFTLKIRSTKLEDSAMYFCAGGTGVIVPQHFGDGTRLSIL.

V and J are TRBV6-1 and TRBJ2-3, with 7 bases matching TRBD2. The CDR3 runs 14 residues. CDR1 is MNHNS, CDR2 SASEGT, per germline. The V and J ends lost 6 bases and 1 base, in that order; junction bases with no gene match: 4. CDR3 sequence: CASSFRGGTDTQYF. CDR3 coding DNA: TGTGCCAGCAGCTTCCGGGGGGGCACAGATACGCAGTATTTT.

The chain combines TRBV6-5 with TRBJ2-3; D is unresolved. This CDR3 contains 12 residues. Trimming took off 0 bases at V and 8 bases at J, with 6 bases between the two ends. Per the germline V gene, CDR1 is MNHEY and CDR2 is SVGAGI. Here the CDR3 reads CASSYSGVTQYF. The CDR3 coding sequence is TGTGCCAGCAGTTACTCTGGCGTTACGCAGTATTTT.

CDR3 in amino acids: CASSRPSGGGSDTQYF. The CDR3 nucleotides are TGCGCCAGCAGCAGGCCGAGCGGGGGAGGTTCAGATACGCAGTATTTT. V and J are TRBV5-1 and TRBJ2-3; 8 bases match TRBD2. V shed 4 bases, J shed 4 bases, and the junction held 11 bases outside the gene matches. Germline-derived CDR1 and CDR2 are SGHRS and YFSETQ. The CDR3 consists of 16 residues.

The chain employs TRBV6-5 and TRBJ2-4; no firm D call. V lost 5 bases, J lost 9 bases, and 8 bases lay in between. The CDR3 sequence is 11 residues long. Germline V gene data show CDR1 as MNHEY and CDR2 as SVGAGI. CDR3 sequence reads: CASSRERIQYF. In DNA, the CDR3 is TGTGCCAGCAGTCGAGAACGCATTCAGTACTTC.

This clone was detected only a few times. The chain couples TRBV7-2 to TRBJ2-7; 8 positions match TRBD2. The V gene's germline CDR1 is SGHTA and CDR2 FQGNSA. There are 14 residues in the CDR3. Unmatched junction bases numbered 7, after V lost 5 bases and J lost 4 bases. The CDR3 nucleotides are TGTGCCAGCAGCACCCCGGGGGGGAGGTACGAGCAGTACTTC. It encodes CASSTPGGRYEQYF.

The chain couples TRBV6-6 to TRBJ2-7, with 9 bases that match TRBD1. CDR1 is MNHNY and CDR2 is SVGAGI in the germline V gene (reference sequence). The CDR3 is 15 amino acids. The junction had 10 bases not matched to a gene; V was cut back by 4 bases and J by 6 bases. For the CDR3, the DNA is TGTGCCAGCAGTTCCGGCGGGACAGGGAGTGGCGAGCAGTACTTC. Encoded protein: CASSSGGTGSGEQYF.

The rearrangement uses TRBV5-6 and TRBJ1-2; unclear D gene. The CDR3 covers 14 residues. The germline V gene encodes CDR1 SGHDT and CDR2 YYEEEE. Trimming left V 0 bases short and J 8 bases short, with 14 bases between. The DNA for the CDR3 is TGTGCCAGCAGCTTGGACGCTCGAGGTTCCGGCTACACCTTC. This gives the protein CASSLDARGSGYTF.

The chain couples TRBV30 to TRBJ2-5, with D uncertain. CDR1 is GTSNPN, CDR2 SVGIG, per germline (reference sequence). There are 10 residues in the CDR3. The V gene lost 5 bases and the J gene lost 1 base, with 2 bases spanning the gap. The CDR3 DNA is TGTGCCTGGGGCCAAGAGACCCAGTACTTC. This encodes CAWGQETQYF.

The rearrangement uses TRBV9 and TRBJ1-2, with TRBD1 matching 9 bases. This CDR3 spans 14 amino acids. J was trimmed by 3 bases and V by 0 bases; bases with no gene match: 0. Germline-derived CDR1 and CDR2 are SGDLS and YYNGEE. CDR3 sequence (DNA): TGTGCCAGCAGCGTAGGACAGGGGGACTATGGCTACACCTTC. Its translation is CASSVGQGDYGYTF.

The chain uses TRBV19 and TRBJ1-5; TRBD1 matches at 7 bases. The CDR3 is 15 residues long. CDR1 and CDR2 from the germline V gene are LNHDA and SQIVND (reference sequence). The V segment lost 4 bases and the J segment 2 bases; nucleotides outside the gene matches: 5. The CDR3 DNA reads TGTGCCAGTAGTACCTCAGGGGGAGGCAATCAGCCCCAGCATTTT. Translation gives CASSTSGGGNQPQHF.

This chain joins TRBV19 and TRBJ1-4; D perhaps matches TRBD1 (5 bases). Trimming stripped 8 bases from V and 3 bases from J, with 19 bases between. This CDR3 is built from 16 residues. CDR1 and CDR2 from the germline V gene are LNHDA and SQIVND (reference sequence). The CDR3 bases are TGTGCCAGTCAAGACAGACCTGGTTGGGCTAATGAAAAACTGTTTTTT. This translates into CASQDRPGWANEKLFF.